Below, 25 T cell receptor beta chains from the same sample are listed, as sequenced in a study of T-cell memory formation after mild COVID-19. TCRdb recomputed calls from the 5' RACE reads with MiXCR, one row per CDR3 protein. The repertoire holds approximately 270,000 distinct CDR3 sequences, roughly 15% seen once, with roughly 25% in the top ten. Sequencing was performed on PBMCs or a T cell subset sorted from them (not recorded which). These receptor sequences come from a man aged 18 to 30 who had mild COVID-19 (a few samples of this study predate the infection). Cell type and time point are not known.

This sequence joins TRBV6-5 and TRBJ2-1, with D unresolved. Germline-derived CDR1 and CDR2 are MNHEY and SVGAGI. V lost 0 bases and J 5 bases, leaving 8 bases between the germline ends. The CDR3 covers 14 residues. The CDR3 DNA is TGTGCCAGCAGTTACTCGATTGGAGACAATGAGCAGTTCTTC. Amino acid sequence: CASSYSIGDNEQFF.

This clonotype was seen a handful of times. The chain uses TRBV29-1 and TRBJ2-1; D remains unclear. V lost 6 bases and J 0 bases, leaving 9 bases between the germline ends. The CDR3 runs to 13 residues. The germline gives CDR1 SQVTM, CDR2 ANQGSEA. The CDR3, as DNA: TGCAGCGTGGGTCGGAGCTCCTACAATGAGCAGTTCTTC. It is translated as CSVGRSSYNEQFF.

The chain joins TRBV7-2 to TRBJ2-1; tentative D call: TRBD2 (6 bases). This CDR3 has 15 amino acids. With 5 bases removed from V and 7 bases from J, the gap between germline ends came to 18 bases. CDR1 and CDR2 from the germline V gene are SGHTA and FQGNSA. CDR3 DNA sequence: TGTGCCAGCAGCCGCGGGGACGGGCCTGGGAATGAGCAGTTCTTC. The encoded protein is CASSRGDGPGNEQFF.

CDR3 sequence: CASSLDSRGYGYTF. The CDR3 DNA reads TGTGCCAGCAGTTTAGACAGCCGTGGCTATGGCTACACCTTC. The chain employs TRBV12-3 or TRBV12-4 and TRBJ1-2, with unresolved D. With 1 base removed from V and 4 bases from J, the gap between germline ends came to 10 bases. The CDR3 has 14 residues.

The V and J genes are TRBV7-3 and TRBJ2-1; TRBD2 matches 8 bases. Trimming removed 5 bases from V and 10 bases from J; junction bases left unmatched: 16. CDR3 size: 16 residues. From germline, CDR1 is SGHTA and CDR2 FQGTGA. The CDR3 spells CASSDRGSGGLGEQFF. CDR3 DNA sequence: TGTGCCAGCAGCGATAGAGGTTCGGGGGGGCTAGGAGAGCAGTTCTTC.

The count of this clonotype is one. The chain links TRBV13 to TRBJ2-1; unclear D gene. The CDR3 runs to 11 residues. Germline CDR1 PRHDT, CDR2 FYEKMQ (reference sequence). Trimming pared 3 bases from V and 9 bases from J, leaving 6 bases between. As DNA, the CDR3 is TGTGCCAGCAGCTTCACTGGTGAGCAGTTCTTC. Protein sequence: CASSFTGEQFF.

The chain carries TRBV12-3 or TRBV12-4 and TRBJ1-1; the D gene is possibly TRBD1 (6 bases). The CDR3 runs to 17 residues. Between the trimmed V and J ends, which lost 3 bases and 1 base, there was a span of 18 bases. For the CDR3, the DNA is TGTGCCAGCAGTTTTCGAGTTTGGGGCAGGGGGAACACTGAAGCTTTCTTT. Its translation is CASSFRVWGRGNTEAFF.

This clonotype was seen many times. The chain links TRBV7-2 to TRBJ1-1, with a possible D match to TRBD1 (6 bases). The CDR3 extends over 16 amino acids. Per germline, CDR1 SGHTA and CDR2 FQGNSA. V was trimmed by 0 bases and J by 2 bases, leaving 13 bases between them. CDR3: CASSLARRGANTEAFF. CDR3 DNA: TGTGCCAGCAGCTTAGCAAGGCGGGGGGCAAACACTGAAGCTTTCTTT.

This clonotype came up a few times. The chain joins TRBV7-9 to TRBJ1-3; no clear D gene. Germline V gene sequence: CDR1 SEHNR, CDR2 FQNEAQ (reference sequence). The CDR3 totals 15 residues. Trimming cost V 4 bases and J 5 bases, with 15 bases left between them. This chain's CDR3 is CASSYRGIARNTIYF. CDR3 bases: TGTGCCAGCAGCTATCGGGGAATCGCCCGAAACACCATATATTTT.

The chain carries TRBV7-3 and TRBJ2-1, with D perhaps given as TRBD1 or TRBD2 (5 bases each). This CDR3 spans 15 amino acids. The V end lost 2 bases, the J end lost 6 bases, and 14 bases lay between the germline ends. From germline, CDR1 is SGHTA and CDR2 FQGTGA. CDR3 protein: CASSLGGVPSNEQFF. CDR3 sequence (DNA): TGTGCCAGCAGCTTAGGGGGAGTTCCTTCCAATGAGCAGTTCTTC.

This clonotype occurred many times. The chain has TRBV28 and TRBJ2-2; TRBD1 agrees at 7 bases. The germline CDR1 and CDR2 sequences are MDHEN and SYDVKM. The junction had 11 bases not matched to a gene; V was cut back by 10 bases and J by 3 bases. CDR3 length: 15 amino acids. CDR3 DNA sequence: TGTGCCACCCTTCCCGGTGACAGGGACACCGGGGAGCTGTTTTTT. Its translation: CATLPGDRDTGELFF.

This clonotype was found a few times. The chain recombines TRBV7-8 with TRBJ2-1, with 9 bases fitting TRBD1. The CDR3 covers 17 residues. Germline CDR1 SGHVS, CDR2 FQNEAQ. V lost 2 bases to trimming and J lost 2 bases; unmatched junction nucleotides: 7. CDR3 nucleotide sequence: TGTGCCAGCAGCTTATTTGGGGACAGGGAAACCTACAATGAGCAGTTCTTC. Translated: CASSLFGDRETYNEQFF.

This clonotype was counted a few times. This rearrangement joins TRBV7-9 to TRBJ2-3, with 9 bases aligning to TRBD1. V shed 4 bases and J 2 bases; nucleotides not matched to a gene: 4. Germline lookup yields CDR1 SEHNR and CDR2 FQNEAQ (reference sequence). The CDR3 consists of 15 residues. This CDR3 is CASSYGTGITDTQYF. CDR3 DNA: TGTGCCAGCAGCTACGGGACAGGGATCACAGATACGCAGTATTTT.

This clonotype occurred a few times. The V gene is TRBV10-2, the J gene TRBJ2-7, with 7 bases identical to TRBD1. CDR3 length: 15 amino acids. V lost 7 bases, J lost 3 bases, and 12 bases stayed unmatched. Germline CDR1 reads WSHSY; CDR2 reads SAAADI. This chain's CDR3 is CASKGTANPSYEQYF. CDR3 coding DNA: TGCGCCAGCAAGGGGACAGCGAACCCCAGCTACGAGCAGTACTTC.

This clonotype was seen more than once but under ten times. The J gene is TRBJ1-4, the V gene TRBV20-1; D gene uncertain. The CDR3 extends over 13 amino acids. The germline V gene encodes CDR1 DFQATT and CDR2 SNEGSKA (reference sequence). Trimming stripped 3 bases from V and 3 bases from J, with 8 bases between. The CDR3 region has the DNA TGCAGTGCTAGCGTGGCCCCTAATGAAAAACTGTTTTTT. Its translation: CSASVAPNEKLFF.

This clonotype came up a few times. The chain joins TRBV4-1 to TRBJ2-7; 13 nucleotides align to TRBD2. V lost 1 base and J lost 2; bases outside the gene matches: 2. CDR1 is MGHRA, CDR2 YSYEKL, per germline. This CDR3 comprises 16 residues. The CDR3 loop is CASSQGGLAGAYEQYF. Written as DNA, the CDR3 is TGCGCCAGCAGCCAAGGTGGACTAGCGGGGGCCTACGAGCAGTACTTC.

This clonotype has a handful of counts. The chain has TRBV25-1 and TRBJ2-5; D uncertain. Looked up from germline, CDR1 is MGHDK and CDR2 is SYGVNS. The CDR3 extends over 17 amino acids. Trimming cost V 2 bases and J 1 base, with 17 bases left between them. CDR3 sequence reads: CASSEIPPEFRQETQYF. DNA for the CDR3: TGTGCCAGCAGTGAAATCCCCCCGGAGTTCCGCCAAGAGACCCAGTACTTC.

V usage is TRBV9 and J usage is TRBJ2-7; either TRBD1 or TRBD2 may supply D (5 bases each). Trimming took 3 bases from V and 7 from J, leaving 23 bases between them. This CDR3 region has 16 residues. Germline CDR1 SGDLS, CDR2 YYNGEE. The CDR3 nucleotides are TGTGCCAGCAGCGCCCCGAAACCGGGACCCCTCTGGGAGCAGTACGTC. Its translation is CASSAPKPGPLWEQYV.

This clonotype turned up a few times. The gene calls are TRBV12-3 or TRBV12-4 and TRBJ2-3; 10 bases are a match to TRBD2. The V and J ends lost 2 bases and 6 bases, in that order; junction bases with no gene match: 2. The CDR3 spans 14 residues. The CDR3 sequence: CASSLSSGSDTQYF. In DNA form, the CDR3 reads TGTGCCAGCAGTTTATCTAGCGGGAGTGATACGCAGTATTTT.

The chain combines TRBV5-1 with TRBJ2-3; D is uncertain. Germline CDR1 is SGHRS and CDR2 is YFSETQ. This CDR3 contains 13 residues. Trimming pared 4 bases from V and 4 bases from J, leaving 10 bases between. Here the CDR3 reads CASSGPAPDTQYF. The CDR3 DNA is TGCGCCAGCAGCGGCCCAGCACCAGATACGCAGTATTTT.

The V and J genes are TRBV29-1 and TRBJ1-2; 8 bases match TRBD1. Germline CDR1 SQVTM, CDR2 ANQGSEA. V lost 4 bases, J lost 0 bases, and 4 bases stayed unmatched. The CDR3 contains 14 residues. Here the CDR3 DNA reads TGCAGCGTTGGGACAGGGACGGCTAACTATGGCTACACCTTC. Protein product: CSVGTGTANYGYTF. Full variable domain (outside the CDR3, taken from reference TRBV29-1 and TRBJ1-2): SAVISQKPSRDICQRGTSLTIQCQVDSQVTMMFWYRQQPGQSLTLIATANQGSEATYESGFVIDKFPISRPNLTFSTLTVSNMSPEDSSIYLCSVGTGTANYGYTFGSGTRLTVV.

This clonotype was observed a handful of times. The CDR3 here is CASSLGFENGYTF. The CDR3 bases are TGTGCCAGCAGCTTAGGGTTTGAGAATGGCTACACCTTC. This chain connects TRBV7-8 to TRBJ1-2; D ambiguous. The CDR3 is 13 amino acids. Deletions cut 1 base from V and 6 bases from J, with 9 bases between. Germline V gene data show CDR1 as SGHVS and CDR2 as FQNEAQ. The variable domain in full, with the rest retrieved from reference TRBV7-8 and TRBJ1-2, is GAGVSQSPRYKVAKRGQDVALRCDPISGHVSLFWYQQALGQGPEFLTYFQNEAQLDKSGLPSDRFFAERPEGSVSTLKIQRTQQEDSAVYLCASSLGFENGYTFGSGTRLTVV.

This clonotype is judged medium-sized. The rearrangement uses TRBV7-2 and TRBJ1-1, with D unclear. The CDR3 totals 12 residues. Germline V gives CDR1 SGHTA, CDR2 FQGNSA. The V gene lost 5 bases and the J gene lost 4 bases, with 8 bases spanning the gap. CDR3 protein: CASSISSTEAFF. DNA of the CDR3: TGTGCCAGCAGCATAAGTTCCACTGAAGCTTTCTTT.

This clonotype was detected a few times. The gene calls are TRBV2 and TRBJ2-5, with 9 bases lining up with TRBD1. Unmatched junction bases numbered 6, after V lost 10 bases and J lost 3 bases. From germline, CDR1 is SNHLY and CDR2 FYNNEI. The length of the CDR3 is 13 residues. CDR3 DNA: TGTGCCACCCACCGGGACAGGGAAGAGACCCAGTACTTC. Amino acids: CATHRDREETQYF.

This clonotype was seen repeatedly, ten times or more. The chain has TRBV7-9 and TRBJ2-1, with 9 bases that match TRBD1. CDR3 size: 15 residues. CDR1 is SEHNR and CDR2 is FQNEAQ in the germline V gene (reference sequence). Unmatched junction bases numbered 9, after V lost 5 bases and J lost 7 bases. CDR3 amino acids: CASSPGGTGPNEQFF. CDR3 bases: TGTGCCAGCAGCCCAGGGGGGACAGGGCCAAATGAGCAGTTCTTC.